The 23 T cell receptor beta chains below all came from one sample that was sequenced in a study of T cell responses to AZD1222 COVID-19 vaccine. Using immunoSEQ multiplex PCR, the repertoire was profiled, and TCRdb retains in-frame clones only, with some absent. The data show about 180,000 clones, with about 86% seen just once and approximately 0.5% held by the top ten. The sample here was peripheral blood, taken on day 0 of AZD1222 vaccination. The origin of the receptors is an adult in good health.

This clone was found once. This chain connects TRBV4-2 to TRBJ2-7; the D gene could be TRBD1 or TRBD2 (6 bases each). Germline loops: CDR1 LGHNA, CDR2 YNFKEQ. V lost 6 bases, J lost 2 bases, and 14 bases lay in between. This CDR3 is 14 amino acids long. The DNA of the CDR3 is TGTGCCAGCAGGGAGGGGGGTCGTACCTACGAGCAGTACTTC. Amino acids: CASREGGRTYEQYF.

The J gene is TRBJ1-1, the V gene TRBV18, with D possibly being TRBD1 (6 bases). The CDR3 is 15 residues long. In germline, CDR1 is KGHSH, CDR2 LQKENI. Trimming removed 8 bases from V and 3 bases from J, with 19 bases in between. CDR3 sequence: CASGESGARDTEAFF. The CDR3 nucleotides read TGTGCCAGCGGAGAATCGGGGGCGCGGGACACTGAAGCTTTCTTT. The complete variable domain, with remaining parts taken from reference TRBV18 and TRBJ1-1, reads NAGVMQNPRHLVRRRGQEARLRCSPMKGHSHVYWYRQLPEEGLKFMVYLQKENIIDESGMPKERFSAEFPKEGPSILRIQQVVRGDSAAYFCASGESGARDTEAFFGQGTRLTVV.

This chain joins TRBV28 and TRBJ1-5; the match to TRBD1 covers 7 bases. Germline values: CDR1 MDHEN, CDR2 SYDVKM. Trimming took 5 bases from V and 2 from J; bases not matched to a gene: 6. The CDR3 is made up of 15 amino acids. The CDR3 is CASSRRQGGNQPQHF. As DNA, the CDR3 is TGTGCCAGCAGTAGACGGCAGGGGGGCAATCAGCCCCAGCATTTT.

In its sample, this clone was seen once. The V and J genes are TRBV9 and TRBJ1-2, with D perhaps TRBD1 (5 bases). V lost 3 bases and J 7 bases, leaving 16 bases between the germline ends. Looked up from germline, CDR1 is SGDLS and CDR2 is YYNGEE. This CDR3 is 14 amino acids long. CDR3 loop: CASSADSYPLGYTF. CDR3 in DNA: TGTGCCAGCAGCGCCGACAGCTACCCTCTTGGCTACACCTTC.

As DNA, the CDR3 is TGTGCCAGCAGTTCCCGACAGGGGCTCGACACTGAAGCTTTCTTT. It encodes CASSSRQGLDTEAFF. V usage is TRBV6-5 and J usage is TRBJ1-1, with 8 nucleotides matching TRBD1. The germline CDR1 and CDR2 sequences are MNHEY and SVGAGI. V lost 4 bases and J lost 3; bases outside the gene matches: 7. This CDR3 spans 15 amino acids.

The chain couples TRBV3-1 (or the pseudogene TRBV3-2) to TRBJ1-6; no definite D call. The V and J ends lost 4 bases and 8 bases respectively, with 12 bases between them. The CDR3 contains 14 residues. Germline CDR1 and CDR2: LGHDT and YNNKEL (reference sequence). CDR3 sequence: CASSRLPVDSPLHF. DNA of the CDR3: TGTGCCAGCAGCCGACTGCCGGTGGATTCACCCCTCCACTTT.

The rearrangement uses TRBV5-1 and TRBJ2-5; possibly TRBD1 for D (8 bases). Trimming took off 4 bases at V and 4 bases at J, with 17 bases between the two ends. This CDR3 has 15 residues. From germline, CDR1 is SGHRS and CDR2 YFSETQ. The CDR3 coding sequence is TGCGCCAGCAGCCCGGGACAGGCGGGGGTAGAGACCCAGTACTTC. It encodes CASSPGQAGVETQYF.

The CDR3 coding sequence is TGTGCCAGCAGGACCGGGACAGGGTTCTACAATGAGCAGTTCTTC. Its protein product is CASRTGTGFYNEQFF. The V and J genes are TRBV6-5 and TRBJ2-1, with 9 nucleotides matching TRBD1. The CDR3 is 15 residues long. Losses at the gene ends were 6 bases for V and 3 bases for J; bases not matched to a gene: 6. Per the germline V gene, CDR1 is MNHEY and CDR2 is SVGAGI.

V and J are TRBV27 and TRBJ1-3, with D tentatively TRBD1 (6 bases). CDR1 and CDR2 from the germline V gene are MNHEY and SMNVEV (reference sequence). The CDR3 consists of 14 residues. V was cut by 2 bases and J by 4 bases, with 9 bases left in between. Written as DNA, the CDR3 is TGTGCCAGCAGTTTAGGGGGCCCCGGAAACACCATATATTTT. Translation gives CASSLGGPGNTIYF.

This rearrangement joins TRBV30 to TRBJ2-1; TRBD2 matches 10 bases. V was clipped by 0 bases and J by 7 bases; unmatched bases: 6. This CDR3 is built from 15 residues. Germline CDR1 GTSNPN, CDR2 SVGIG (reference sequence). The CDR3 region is CAWSVLAGGGNEQFF. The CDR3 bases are TGTGCCTGGAGTGTATTAGCGGGGGGTGGAAATGAGCAGTTCTTC. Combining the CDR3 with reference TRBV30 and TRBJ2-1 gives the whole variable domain SQTIHQWPATLVQPVGSPLSLECTVEGTSNPNLYWYRQAAGRGLQLLFYSVGIGQISSEVPQNLSASRPQDRQFILSSKKLLLSDSGFYLCAWSVLAGGGNEQFFGPGTRLTVL.

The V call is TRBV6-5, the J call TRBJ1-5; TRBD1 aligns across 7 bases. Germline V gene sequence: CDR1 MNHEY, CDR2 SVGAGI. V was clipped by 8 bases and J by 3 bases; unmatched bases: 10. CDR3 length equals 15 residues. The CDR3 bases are TGTGCCAGCCTCCGGGGACAGACGCCCAATCAGCCCCAGCATTTT. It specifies CASLRGQTPNQPQHF.

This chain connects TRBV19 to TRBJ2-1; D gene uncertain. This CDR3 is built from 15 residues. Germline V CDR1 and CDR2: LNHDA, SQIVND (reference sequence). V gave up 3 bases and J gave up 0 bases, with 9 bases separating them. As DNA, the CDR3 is TGTGCCAGTAGTATTATTCCCAGCTCCTACAATGAGCAGTTCTTC. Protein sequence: CASSIIPSSYNEQFF.

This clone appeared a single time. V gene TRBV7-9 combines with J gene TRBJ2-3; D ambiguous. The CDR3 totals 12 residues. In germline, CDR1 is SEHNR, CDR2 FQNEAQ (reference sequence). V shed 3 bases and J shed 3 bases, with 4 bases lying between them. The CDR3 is CASSFETDTQYF. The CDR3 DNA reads TGTGCCAGCAGCTTTGAAACAGATACGCAGTATTTT.

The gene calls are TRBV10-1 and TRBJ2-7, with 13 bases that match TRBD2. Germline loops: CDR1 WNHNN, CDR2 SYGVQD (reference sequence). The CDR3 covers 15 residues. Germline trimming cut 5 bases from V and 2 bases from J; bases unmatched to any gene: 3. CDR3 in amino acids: CASSPGTSGAYEQYF. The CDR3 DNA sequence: TGCGCCAGCAGTCCCGGGACTAGCGGGGCCTACGAGCAGTACTTC.

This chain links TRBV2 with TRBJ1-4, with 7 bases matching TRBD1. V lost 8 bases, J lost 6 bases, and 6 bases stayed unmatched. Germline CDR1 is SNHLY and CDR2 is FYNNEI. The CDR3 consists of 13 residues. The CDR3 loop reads CASSGTEYEKLFF. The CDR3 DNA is TGTGCCAGCTCCGGGACAGAGTATGAAAAACTGTTTTTT.

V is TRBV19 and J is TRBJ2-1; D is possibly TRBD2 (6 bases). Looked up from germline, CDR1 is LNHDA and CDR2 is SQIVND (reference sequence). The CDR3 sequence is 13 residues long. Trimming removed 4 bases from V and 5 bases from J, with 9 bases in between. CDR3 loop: CASSTTRDNEQFF. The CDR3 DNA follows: TGTGCCAGTAGTACGACTAGGGACAATGAGCAGTTCTTC. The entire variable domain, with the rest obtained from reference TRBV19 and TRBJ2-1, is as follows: DGGITQSPKYLFRKEGQNVTLSCEQNLNHDAMYWYRQDPGQGLRLIYYSQIVNDFQKGDIAEGYSVSREKKESFPLTVTSAQKNPTAFYLCASSTTRDNEQFFGPGTRLTVL.

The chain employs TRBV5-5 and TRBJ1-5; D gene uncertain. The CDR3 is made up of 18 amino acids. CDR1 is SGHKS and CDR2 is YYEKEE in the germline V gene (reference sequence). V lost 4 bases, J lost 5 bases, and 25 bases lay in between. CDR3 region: CASSTALPHEQDHQPQHF. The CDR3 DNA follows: TGTGCCAGCAGCACGGCCCTTCCACATGAGCAAGATCATCAGCCCCAGCATTTT.

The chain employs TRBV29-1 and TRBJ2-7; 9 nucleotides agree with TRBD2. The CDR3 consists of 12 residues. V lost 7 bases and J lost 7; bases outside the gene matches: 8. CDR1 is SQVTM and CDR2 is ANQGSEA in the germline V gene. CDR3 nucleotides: TGCAGCGCCGGGGCGGCGGGAGGGGAGCAGTACTTC. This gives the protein CSAGAAGGEQYF.

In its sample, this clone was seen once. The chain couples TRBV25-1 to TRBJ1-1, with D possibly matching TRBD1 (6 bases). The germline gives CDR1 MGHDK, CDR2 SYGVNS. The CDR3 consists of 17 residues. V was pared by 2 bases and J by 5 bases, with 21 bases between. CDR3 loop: CASSEITAVGGDTEAFF. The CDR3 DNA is TGTGCCAGCAGTGAAATCACCGCAGTAGGGGGAGATACTGAAGCTTTCTTT.

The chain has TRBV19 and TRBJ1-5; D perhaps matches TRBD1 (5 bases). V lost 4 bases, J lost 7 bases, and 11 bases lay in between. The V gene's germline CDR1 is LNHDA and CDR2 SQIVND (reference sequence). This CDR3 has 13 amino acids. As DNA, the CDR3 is TGTGCCAGTAGTAGAGGGGTTCGGCAGCCCCAGCATTTT. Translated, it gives CASSRGVRQPQHF.

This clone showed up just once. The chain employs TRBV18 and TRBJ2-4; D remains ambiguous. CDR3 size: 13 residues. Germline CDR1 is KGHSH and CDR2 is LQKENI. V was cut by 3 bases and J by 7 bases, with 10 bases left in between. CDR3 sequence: CASSPAIDNIQYF. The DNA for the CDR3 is TGTGCCAGCTCACCGGCCATAGACAACATTCAGTACTTC.

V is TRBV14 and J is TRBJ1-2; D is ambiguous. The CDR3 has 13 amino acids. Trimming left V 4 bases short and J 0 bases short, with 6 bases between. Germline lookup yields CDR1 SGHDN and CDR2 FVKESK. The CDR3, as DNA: TGTGCCAGCAGCCCGAATGCTAACTATGGCTACACCTTC. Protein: CASSPNANYGYTF.

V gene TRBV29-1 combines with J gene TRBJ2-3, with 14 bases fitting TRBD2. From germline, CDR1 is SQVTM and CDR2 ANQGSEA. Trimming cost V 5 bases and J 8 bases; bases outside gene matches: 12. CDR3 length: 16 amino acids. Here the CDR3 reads CSVPPRTSGGIVTQYF. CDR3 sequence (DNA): TGCAGCGTTCCCCCTAGGACTAGCGGGGGGATTGTTACGCAGTATTTT.